Below, one T cell receptor (beta chain) is given with its context. PCR amplification relied on 60 Vbeta primers (plus 13 Jbeta primers). Measured with immunoSEQ multiplex PCR; TCRdb has only the in-frame clones, and not every one. The data hold 85,000 to 130,000 clones, with roughly four fifths observed a single time. These data are taken from a study of cytomegalovirus exposure and HLA in healthy donors. The V and J ends lost 1 base and 0 bases, in that order; junction bases with no gene match: 13. CDR3 size: 20 residues. Germline values: CDR1 SGHNT, CDR2 YENEEA. The sample taken for sequencing was PBMCs. J is TRBJ2-1 and V is TRBV11-3; the match to TRBD2 covers 9 bases. The TCR originated in a man aged 50 to 59 in good health and CMV-seronegative. CDR3 in DNA: TGTGCCAGCAGCTTAGGGTTTAGCGGGGGTTCCCTTCGCTCCTACAATGAGCAGTTCTTC. It yields the protein CASSLGFSGGSLRSYNEQFF.